This TCR beta chain was observed in a study of T cell responses to AZD1222 COVID-19 vaccine. General observations from the study: Recipients of two AZD1222 doses showed rising Spike-specific TCR breadth and depth. No repertoire was sampled before or during the peak T cell response, only after it. The study identified only five or six AZD1222 recipients as seropositive at baseline. With dominance at 160-218 and 743-854, vaccine-associated CD4 TCRs spanned spike.

Sequencing used immunoSEQ multiplex PCR; TCRdb keeps in-frame clones, though not all of them. Of under 150,000 clones listed, about 87% are singletons. Germline CDR1 reads MNHEY; CDR2 reads SMNVEV (reference sequence). V shed 6 bases and J shed 7 bases, with 22 bases lying between them. The CDR3 sequence is 16 residues long. Comment on this clone: Antigen unknown.

The rearrangement links TRBV27 to TRBJ2-1; D might be TRBD2 (5 bases). This specimen was peripheral blood, taken on day 0 of AZD1222 vaccination. The clonotype comes from an adult in good health. DNA for the CDR3: TGTGCCAGCAGCCCCCCTGGACTTGCCGGCCGAAATGAGCAGTTCTTC. Translated: CASSPPGLAGRNEQFF.